This T cell receptor (beta chain) is from a study of human T cells and chemical hapten exposure (dated by TCRdb to the early 2020s). Regarding the research as a whole: For sensitization, 2% DPC in acetone was applied to a 2 cm by 2 cm area of upper inner arm skin. Patients additionally received weekly therapeutic DPC doses to the scalp throughout the roughly 23-week study period. Patch testing was performed on the upper back with Finn chambers containing 0.01% DPC, and the patch tests were scored after 6 days according to International Contact Dermatitis Research Group standards. Most of the patients in the cohort were female, and the cohort covered alopecia areata with under or over 50% scalp involvement, alopecia totalis and alopecia universalis. Libraries were pooled for sequencing, and variation in per-sample TCR yields was attributed mainly to small differences in library volumes within the pool. Peripheral blood TCR repertoire changes were tracked in vivo in alopecia patients during primary and secondary sensitization to the hapten diphenylcyclopropenone (DPC). Blood samples were taken from patients before sensitization (week 0) and at 2, 6 and about 24 weeks after DPC sensitization. Approximately 28 alopecia patients gave blood for TCR sequencing at one to four time points (pre-sensitization, 2, 6 and 24 weeks). Study-wide findings and limitations: Because every patient had alopecia, a presumed autoimmune disease, the patients' immune response might differ from that of healthy individuals. Compared with pre-sensitization or healthy control sets, expanded TCRs formed significantly more large CDR3 similarity clusters, which is consistent with antigen-driven responses. Patch test score was positively correlated with the number of PT1 expanded TCRs, with significance at thresholds 8, 16 and 32 but not at 4. The number of TCRs above 1 in 1000 frequency did not change with DPC sensitization; there was no evidence of global repertoire structure alterations. Repeated subsampling changed both the strength of the expansion versus patch-test correlation and the threshold at which the correlation became significant.

This clonotype was observed a single time. Its antigen remains unidentified. The input lacks base qualities; no much larger clone sits a single base away. One read alone is weak evidence. Library preparation employed RACE. The sequencer listed for this sample is NextSeq 500. Library preparation attached unique molecular identifiers to individual cDNA molecules for quantitative, reproducible TCR counting. From each blood RNA sample, both TCR alpha and TCR beta chains were sequenced. On the authors' methods: The median number of TCRs per sample was roughly 94,000, ranging from about 20,000 to 690,600. V, J and CDR3 annotation of the TCR reads was carried out using the Decombinator software suite. For the PS versus PT1 abundance plots, all samples were subsampled to the same number of TCRs (28,000). Expanded TCRs were defined as absent before sensitization and observed at least eight times at the 2-week time point. TCRdb trimmed public reads at Q25 via fastp, called clones via MiXCR and kept in-frame beta chains. Under each unique CDR3 protein, matching rows form one entry showing the most common genes and DNA. The V and J calls were determined by TCRdb, not by the authors. This sample holds 120,000 to 150,000 distinct CDR3 sequences; about 12% were observed only once. Jointly, the top ten make up under 1.5% of the sample.

The germline V gene (reference sequence) specifies DFQATT as CDR1 and SNEGSKA as CDR2. The germline ends are 10 bases apart after V is trimmed by 2 bases and J by 0 bases. The CDR3 starts with the cysteine, ends with the phenylalanine, and has 14 residues. CDR3 DNA only is kept here, 42 bases in frame from base 1. This specimen's time point label, interpreted: patch test 2, 6 weeks after DPC sensitization. In the paper's terms, the treatment or condition label means: therapeutic diphenylcyclopropenone sensitization with weekly scalp DPC. Blood at each patch-test visit was drawn before the patch test was applied. Patients were eligible if aged 18 to 70, diagnosed with alopecia and judged suitable for DPC therapy, and pregnant patients were excluded. Total RNA was isolated from unfractionated whole blood collected in Tempus Blood RNA tubes.

The origin of this receptor is a woman between 50 and 59 years old with alopecia areata. Some clones in this sample may be carry-over from other donors' samples. Sequencing was performed on whole blood, taken in connection with sensitization to the hapten diphenylcyclopropenone (DPC). The chain is assembled from TRBV20-1 and TRBJ1-1; the D gene assignment is ambiguous. The CDR3 region: CSARQGSLNTEAFF. The DNA is as follows: TGCAGTGCTAGACAAGGAAGCCTGAACACTGAAGCTTTCTTT.